This T cell receptor (beta chain) originates from a study of blood T cell repertoires in COVID-19. Overall study: Sites in the United States, Italy and Spain provided acute and convalescent COVID-19 samples.

Repertoires were generated with immunoSEQ multiplex PCR, while TCRdb's copy carries only in-frame clones and drops some. The sample contains about 160,000 clones, 86% of which appear only once. Trimming at V came to 3 bases and at J to 10 bases, leaving 9 bases not matched to a gene. The CDR3 consists of 16 residues. Looked up from germline, CDR1 is MNHEY and CDR2 is SMNVEV (reference sequence). What was sequenced was peripheral blood. The clonotype originates from a woman aged 70-85 years with acute or convalescent COVID-19. V usage is TRBV27 and J usage is TRBJ1-6, with 10 bases aligning to TRBD1. CDR3 sequence: CASSFTGQGYGSPLHF. Written as DNA, the CDR3 is TGTGCCAGCAGTTTTACGGGACAGGGGTATGGGTCACCCCTCCACTTT.